The sequence of this T cell receptor (beta chain) was determined in a study of long-term antiretroviral therapy in people with HIV. Study results and caveats: Pre-ART clonal expansions dominated every time point's repertoire. With ART, diversity went up but was still lower than in transplant donor controls.

Only one count was recorded for this clone. Its specificity is unknown. Sequencing relied on immunoSEQ assay v3.0, run at survey level. Generated by immunoSEQ multiplex PCR, the TCRdb table keeps only in-frame clones and is missing some. The repertoire has 20,000 to 30,000 clones, 65% to 85% of them found once; the top ten carry over 4.5%. The CDR3 length is 15 residues. V lost 0 bases, J lost 5 bases, and 9 bases lay in between. CDR1 is SGHRS, CDR2 YFSETQ, per germline. This chain joins TRBV5-1 and TRBJ1-6, with D tentatively TRBD1 (5 bases). This TCR was recovered from a young man with HIV. Material: unsorted PBMCs, obtained 3 years after starting antiretroviral therapy. The CDR3 DNA follows: TGCGCCAGCAGCTTGGTGGGACTTAATAATTCACCCCTCCACTTT. Its translation is CASSLVGLNNSPLHF.